The 2 T cell receptor beta chains below all came from one sample that was sequenced in a study of CD8 T cells in Susac syndrome. RNA was extracted with the RNeasy kit, and a quantity of about 0.45 to 1 ug was reverse transcribed using random hexamers. Using its own MiXCR run on the immunoSEQ multiplex PCR reads, TCRdb lists one record per CDR3 protein. This sample yields around 200,000 distinct CDR3 sequences, of which 95% are seen a single time; less than 0.11% belongs to the top ten. Sequenced: CD4+ T cells from PBMCs. These receptors originate from a human donor in good health.

The rearrangement links TRBV20-1 to TRBJ1-1; D unclear. Germline lookup yields CDR1 DFQATT and CDR2 SNEGSKA (reference sequence). The CDR3 has 14 amino acids. V lost 1 base and J lost 0, with 9 bases in between. The CDR3, as DNA: TGCAGTGCTAGAGTAGGAGATATGAACACTGAAGCTTTCTTT. It is translated as CSARVGDMNTEAFF.

This clonotype was observed a single time. The rearrangement links TRBV29-1 to TRBJ2-3, with D uncertain. The CDR3 length is 13 residues. Germline values: CDR1 SQVTM, CDR2 ANQGSEA. V was shortened by 4 bases and J by 0 bases, with 8 bases between the two germline ends. CDR3 nucleotide sequence: TGCAGCGTTGCGGGCGGTAGCACAGATACGCAGTATTTT. It specifies CSVAGGSTDTQYF.